The T cell receptor beta chain under discussion was sequenced for a study of identifying expanded T cells in peripheral blood (dated by TCRdb to between 2017 and 2020). For the study in its entirety: Four technical replicates, made by sequencing separate aliquots from the same pool of genomic DNA, were compared pairwise. General study outcomes and caveats: It was expected by the authors that biological variance in healthy repertoires might increase further over much longer intervals, such as months to years. Variance in clone template counts between approximately two-week samples significantly increased with total template count across all healthy donors. Across all healthy-donor time intervals, the beta-binomial model significantly lowered both the number of clones called differentially abundant and the false-positive rate. The binomial model flagged about 1.2 differentially abundant clones between technical replicates, compared with about 16 over around two weeks and 19 over around 4 weeks.

The CDR3, cysteine through phenylalanine, is 15 amino acids long. Solely the CDR3 DNA is kept, with 45 bases framed from the first base. From the germline V gene (reference sequence), CDR1 is SEHNR and CDR2 is FQNEAQ. V gives up 5 bases and J gives up 4 bases, and the segment between their germline ends measures 16 bases. TCRbeta CDR3 regions were profiled with the immunoSEQ Assay using bias-controlled multiplex PCR amplification of genomic DNA. The authors' analysis ran thus. The absolute abundance of each unique TCRbeta CDR3 region was quantified after sequences were collapsed and filtered. Differential abundance was tested with two models: a binomial (Fisher-equivalent) model and a beta-binomial model that adds time-dependent variance fitted from healthy donors. Clones with fewer than 5 combined templates were removed, and differential abundance was called for clones with a Benjamini-Hochberg FDR below 0.01. In the beta-binomial model, variance was expressed as a function of the total template count across the two samples, in the form v = (b*log(k)+a)^2. TCRdb holds this immuneACCESS table with in-frame rearrangements only. Some clones are missing; in checked studies, unresolved V genes explain under half, and the rest has no known cause. From that table come the V and J calls and clone size; the DNA was used to work out D and trimming. Present in this sample are about 52,000 clones, roughly 82% of which were seen just once. Jointly, the top ten make up about 15% of the sample.

During the collection period, no infections or other immune events were recorded for the healthy donors. To calibrate time-dependent variance in a beta-binomial model of T-cell clone differential abundance, blood repertoires from healthy donors were used as a training cohort. There were some 10 healthy donors in the training cohort, of whom 3 were female and 7 were male. The donors were between roughly 25 and 70 years old, with an average age of about 45 years. Whole blood from each healthy donor was obtained from a commercial supplier and was collected at three time points two to three weeks apart. Genomic DNA was extracted from unsorted whole blood for immunosequencing. This clone was detected only once. There is no known antigen for this receptor. The sample holds no much larger clone one base away, and base qualities are not on file.

This TCR was recovered from a person aged 18-70 years in good health. The sample was blood. This receptor chain uses TRBV7-9 and TRBJ2-3; the D segment may tentatively be TRBD1 or TRBD2, each giving 5 matched bases. The base sequence is TGTGCCAGCAGCGTAGGGGACCTTGGGGCAGATACGCAGTATTTT. The resulting protein is CASSVGDLGADTQYF.